The 32 T cell receptor beta chains below were found in one sample sequenced in a study of cytomegalovirus exposure and HLA in healthy donors. A multiplex PCR was run with 60 Vbeta primers and 13 Jbeta primers. Data came from immunoSEQ multiplex PCR; TCRdb stores just in-frame clones and leaves some out. Seen here are roughly 130,000 clones, more than 60% observed once, and the top ten hold roughly 8.6%. Sequencing was performed on PBMCs. The origin of the receptors is a middle-aged woman in good health and CMV-seropositive.

This chain uses TRBV27 with TRBJ1-5; 8 nucleotides agree with TRBD1. This CDR3 has 15 residues. Germline loops: CDR1 MNHEY, CDR2 SMNVEV (reference sequence). The junction had 5 bases not matched to a gene; V was cut back by 5 bases and J by 2 bases. The CDR3 nucleotides read TGTGCCAGCAGTCGAGACAGGGGTGGCAATCAGCCCCAGCATTTT. Its protein is CASSRDRGGNQPQHF.

The chain's CDR3 is CASSAPGQYYGYTF. In DNA form, the CDR3 reads TGTGCCAGCAGTGCTCCGGGACAGTACTATGGCTACACCTTC. This rearrangement joins TRBV28 to TRBJ1-2; TRBD1 matches at 7 bases. Germline assignment: CDR1 MDHEN and CDR2 SYDVKM. The CDR3 has 14 residues. The V and J ends lost 5 bases and 3 bases, in that order; junction bases with no gene match: 6.

The chain couples TRBV7-9 to TRBJ2-3; TRBD1 might be the D (5 bases). The length of the CDR3 is 13 residues. Germline CDR1 SEHNR, CDR2 FQNEAQ (reference sequence). V dropped 2 bases and J dropped 4 bases, with 7 bases sitting between them. CDR3 protein: CASSLWGSDTQYF. CDR3 sequence (DNA): TGTGCCAGCAGCTTATGGGGCTCAGATACGCAGTATTTT.

V is TRBV5-1 and J is TRBJ2-7, with TRBD1 matching over 8 bases. CDR1 is SGHRS, CDR2 YFSETQ, per germline. The CDR3 is 15 residues long. The ends lost 0 bases at V and 7 bases at J; junction bases unmatched: 9. Here the CDR3 reads CASSLEGTGSREQYF. For the CDR3, the DNA is TGCGCCAGCAGCTTGGAGGGGACAGGCTCGCGAGAGCAGTACTTC.

This clone was counted once. The V and J genes are TRBV5-1 and TRBJ2-3, with 9 positions matching TRBD2. In germline, CDR1 is SGHRS, CDR2 YFSETQ. Trimming at V came to 3 bases and at J to 5 bases, leaving 7 bases not matched to a gene. CDR3 length equals 15 residues. The CDR3 here is CASSSRLAALDTQYF. The CDR3 DNA reads TGCGCCAGCAGCTCCCGACTAGCGGCCCTAGATACGCAGTATTTT.

This chain uses TRBV7-8 with TRBJ1-5, with D possibly TRBD1 on 5 matching bases. The CDR3 extends over 15 amino acids. Trimming cost V 1 base and J 6 bases, with 13 bases left between them. CDR1 SGHVS and CDR2 FQNEAQ come from the germline V gene. This chain's CDR3 is CASSLERGGGQPQHF. The DNA of the CDR3 is TGTGCCAGCAGCTTAGAAAGGGGCGGCGGTCAGCCCCAGCATTTT.

The V and J genes are TRBV9 and TRBJ2-3; TRBD1 agrees at 8 bases. This CDR3 has 13 residues. Germline trimming cut 4 bases from V and 7 bases from J; bases unmatched to any gene: 5. CDR1 is SGDLS, CDR2 YYNGEE, per germline. The CDR3 nucleotides read TGTGCCAGCAGCCCACAGGGGGAAAATACGCAGTATTTT. Protein: CASSPQGENTQYF.

V usage is TRBV5-1 and J usage is TRBJ1-1, with D maybe TRBD1 (6 bases). From germline, CDR1 is SGHRS and CDR2 YFSETQ. This CDR3 is built from 16 residues. V was pared by 0 bases and J by 6 bases, with 18 bases between. The CDR3 protein is CASSLGGGGGRSEAFF. The CDR3, as DNA: TGCGCCAGCAGCTTGGGAGGGGGAGGGGGAAGGTCTGAAGCTTTCTTT. The whole variable domain, remainder taken from reference TRBV5-1 and TRBJ1-1, is KAGVTQTPRYLIKTRGQQVTLSCSPISGHRSVSWYQQTPGQGLQFLFEYFSETQRNKGNFPGRFSGRQFSNSRSEMNVSTLELGDSALYLCASSLGGGGGRSEAFFGQGTRLTVV.

A few counts support this clone. The chain recombines TRBV5-6 with TRBJ1-1, with D hard to call. Between the trimmed V and J ends, which lost 0 bases and 0 bases, there was a span of 6 bases. This CDR3 contains 14 residues. CDR1 is SGHDT, CDR2 YYEEEE, per germline. The CDR3 nucleotides are TGTGCCAGCAGCTTGGACCCTATGAACACTGAAGCTTTCTTT. As protein: CASSLDPMNTEAFF.

V and J are TRBV30 and TRBJ1-1; 7 bases line up with TRBD1. This CDR3 comprises 15 residues. The V gene's germline CDR1 is GTSNPN and CDR2 SVGIG (reference sequence). Trimming cost V 1 base and J 5 bases; bases outside gene matches: 10. As DNA, the CDR3 is TGTGCCTGGAGTGCAAACAGGGGTGGGGGAACTGAAGCTTTCTTT. Protein sequence: CAWSANRGGGTEAFF.

The gene calls are TRBV5-1 and TRBJ2-5, with TRBD1 identical over 8 bases. The CDR3 consists of 15 residues. J gave up 3 bases and V 0 bases, and 4 bases lay outside the gene matches. Germline loops: CDR1 SGHRS, CDR2 YFSETQ. In DNA, the CDR3 is TGCGCCAGCAGCTTGGCCTTGACAGGGGAAGAGACCCAGTACTTC. Amino acids: CASSLALTGEETQYF.

J is TRBJ1-1 and V is TRBV19; unclear D gene. The CDR3 has 13 residues. V was pared by 7 bases and J by 1 base, with 10 bases between. The V gene's germline CDR1 is LNHDA and CDR2 SQIVND (reference sequence). This CDR3 is CASTYSGNTEAFF. The CDR3 DNA is TGTGCCAGTACCTATTCGGGGAACACTGAAGCTTTCTTT.

This clone showed up just a few times. V and J are TRBV18 and TRBJ1-5; D not certain. CDR3 length: 17 amino acids. Trimming took off 2 bases at V and 0 bases at J, with 14 bases between the two ends. The germline V gene encodes CDR1 KGHSH and CDR2 LQKENI. The CDR3 protein is CASSPKAGRNSNQPQHF. In nucleotides, the CDR3 is TGTGCCAGCTCACCAAAGGCGGGCAGAAATAGCAATCAGCCCCAGCATTTT. Full variable domain (remainder filled in from reference TRBV18 and TRBJ1-5): NAGVMQNPRHLVRRRGQEARLRCSPMKGHSHVYWYRQLPEEGLKFMVYLQKENIIDESGMPKERFSAEFPKEGPSILRIQQVVRGDSAAYFCASSPKAGRNSNQPQHFGDGTRLSIL.

This clone has only a few counts. The chain links TRBV6-1 to TRBJ1-1, with 8 bases matching TRBD1. V trimming: 4 bases; J trimming: 7 bases; junction bases outside the gene matches: 5. Germline V gene lookup returns CDR1 MNHNS and CDR2 SASEGT. This CDR3 spans 13 amino acids. CDR3 residues: CASSAGGAGEAFF. Written as DNA, the CDR3 is TGTGCCAGCAGTGCAGGGGGCGCGGGTGAAGCTTTCTTT.

This clone was detected only a few times. This sequence joins TRBV19 and TRBJ2-7; 7 positions match TRBD1. The V segment lost 10 bases and the J segment 4 bases; nucleotides outside the gene matches: 13. Germline CDR1 LNHDA, CDR2 SQIVND (reference sequence). The CDR3 is 14 residues long. The CDR3: CATRKVGGGYEQYF. The DNA for the CDR3 is TGTGCCACACGCAAGGTAGGGGGCGGGTACGAGCAGTACTTC.

V and J are TRBV15 and TRBJ1-3, with D possibly being TRBD1 (5 bases). Per the germline V gene, CDR1 is LNHNV and CDR2 is YYDKDF (reference sequence). The CDR3 totals 13 residues. Trimming left V 5 bases short and J 7 bases short, with 12 bases between. The CDR3 DNA follows: TGTGCCACCAGCGGCGGGGGAAGGAACACCATATATTTT. It yields the protein CATSGGGRNTIYF.

The chain uses TRBV28 and TRBJ1-3; D gene uncertain. The CDR3 totals 15 residues. Looked up from germline, CDR1 is MDHEN and CDR2 is SYDVKM. Trimming shortened V by 5 bases and J by 4 bases, and 15 bases separated the two germline ends. Here the CDR3 reads CASSTMRATGNTIYF. For the CDR3, the DNA is TGTGCCAGCAGTACAATGCGGGCGACGGGAAACACCATATATTTT.

There are a few counts of this clone. The chain has TRBV14 and TRBJ2-7; D not certain. Looked up from germline, CDR1 is SGHDN and CDR2 is FVKESK. The CDR3 has 12 residues. Trimming pared 3 bases from V and 1 base from J, leaving 4 bases between. DNA for the CDR3: TGTGCCAGCAGCCATACTTCCTACGAGCAGTACTTC. It encodes CASSHTSYEQYF.

This CDR3 reads CASSPYGNTIYF. The CDR3 coding sequence is TGTGCCAGCAGCCCTTATGGAAACACCATATATTTT. The genes are TRBV6-6 and TRBJ1-3; D unclear. The CDR3 spans 12 residues. Germline V gives CDR1 MNHNY, CDR2 SVGAGI (reference sequence). V lost 6 bases and J 3 bases, leaving 6 bases between the germline ends.

This sequence joins TRBV6-4 and TRBJ2-2, with D unresolved. Germline assignment: CDR1 MRHNA and CDR2 SNTAGT. V lost 2 bases and J 7 bases, leaving 8 bases between the germline ends. This CDR3 comprises 13 residues. The CDR3, as DNA: TGTGCCAGCAGTGACCAATACAGCGGGGAGCTGTTTTTT. Its protein is CASSDQYSGELFF.

The chain couples TRBV18 to TRBJ1-2, with 8 bases fitting TRBD1. The CDR3 covers 15 residues. Trimming took 3 bases from V and 2 from J; bases not matched to a gene: 5. Germline V gives CDR1 KGHSH, CDR2 LQKENI. CDR3 sequence reads: CASSPDRADNYGYTF. The CDR3, as DNA: TGTGCCAGCTCACCGGACAGGGCGGACAACTATGGCTACACCTTC.

This clone has a handful of counts. V and J are TRBV7-3 and TRBJ2-1; TRBD1 matches at 9 bases. CDR1 SGHTA and CDR2 FQGTGA come from the germline V gene. The V and J ends lost 5 bases and 6 bases, in that order; junction bases with no gene match: 8. The CDR3 loop spans 15 amino acids. The CDR3 region is CASSNRDREINEQFF. The CDR3 DNA follows: TGTGCCAGCAGCAACCGGGACAGGGAGATCAATGAGCAGTTCTTC.

This rearrangement joins TRBV5-1 to TRBJ2-3, with D perhaps matching TRBD2 (7 bases). From germline, CDR1 is SGHRS and CDR2 YFSETQ. CDR3 length: 15 residues. V lost 4 bases to trimming and J lost 1 base, with 13 bases between them. This CDR3 reads CASSPRGGGTDTQYF. The CDR3 DNA is TGCGCCAGCAGCCCACGAGGGGGGGGCACAGATACGCAGTATTTT.

V gene TRBV5-1 combines with J gene TRBJ1-4; weak D call: TRBD1 (6 bases). Germline lookup yields CDR1 SGHRS and CDR2 YFSETQ. The CDR3 spans 15 residues. The germline V and J ends were trimmed by 2 bases and 4 bases, with 12 bases remaining between them. The CDR3 spells CASSLSGALNEKLFF. The CDR3 region has the DNA TGCGCCAGCAGCTTATCAGGGGCACTTAATGAAAAACTGTTTTTT.

This clone was counted a few times. The rearrangement uses TRBV19 and TRBJ2-7; possibly TRBD1 for D (6 bases). The CDR3 has 14 residues. Trimming removed 5 bases at V and 1 base at J, with 12 bases between. Germline loops: CDR1 LNHDA, CDR2 SQIVND (reference sequence). CDR3 sequence: CASSLPGHSYEQYF. DNA of the CDR3: TGTGCCAGTAGTCTCCCGGGACATTCCTACGAGCAGTACTTC.

This chain uses TRBV6-1 with TRBJ2-7; D may be TRBD2 (7 bases). Germline CDR1 MNHNS, CDR2 SASEGT. The CDR3 runs to 15 residues. Between the trimmed V and J ends, which lost 2 bases and 6 bases, there was a span of 17 bases. The CDR3 loop reads CASSELGGPSGEQYF. The CDR3 DNA follows: TGTGCCAGCAGTGAATTGGGGGGGCCCTCCGGCGAGCAGTACTTC.

The rearrangement uses TRBV30 and TRBJ2-3; 12 bases map to TRBD2. Trimming cost V 1 base and J 3 bases; bases outside gene matches: 2. Germline assignment: CDR1 GTSNPN and CDR2 SVGIG (reference sequence). The CDR3 loop spans 15 amino acids. CDR3 coding DNA: TGTGCCTGGAGTGGAGGACTAGCGGGGACAGATACGCAGTATTTT. Protein: CAWSGGLAGTDTQYF.

CDR3 in amino acids: CASSLLGETYNEQFF. The CDR3 DNA follows: TGTGCCAGCAGCTTACTCGGGGAGACCTACAATGAGCAGTTCTTC. The chain couples TRBV7-6 to TRBJ2-1; D possibly corresponds to TRBD2 (5 bases). The V end lost 2 bases, the J end lost 2 bases, and 10 bases lay between the germline ends. The CDR3 runs 15 residues. CDR1 and CDR2 from the germline V gene are SGHVS and FNYEAQ.

The chain is built from TRBV7-2 and TRBJ2-2, with 7 nucleotides matching TRBD1. Trimming took 4 bases from V and 7 from J; bases not matched to a gene: 9. CDR1 SGHTA and CDR2 FQGNSA come from the germline V gene. The CDR3 is 15 amino acids. This CDR3 is CASSWDSDVNGELFF. The CDR3 DNA follows: TGTGCCAGCAGCTGGGACAGTGATGTTAACGGGGAGCTGTTTTTT.

The chain combines TRBV6-1 with TRBJ1-4; 10 nucleotides line up with TRBD1. V was clipped by 6 bases and J by 5 bases; unmatched bases: 6. CDR1 is MNHNS, CDR2 SASEGT, per germline. This CDR3 comprises 15 residues. The chain's CDR3 is CASRRQGARNEKLFF. For the CDR3, the DNA is TGTGCCAGCAGACGACAGGGGGCGCGAAATGAAAAACTGTTTTTT.

Concerning this clone itself: Other DNA variants within this sample encode the same CDR3. The gene calls are TRBV9 and TRBJ2-3; 9 nucleotides agree with TRBD2. After removal of 1 base from V and 1 base from J, the junction contained 1 base not matched to a gene. This CDR3 has 15 amino acids. Germline CDR1 SGDLS, CDR2 YYNGEE. Here the CDR3 DNA reads TGTGCCAGCAGCGTACGGACTAGCGGCACAGATACGCAGTATTTT. This sequence encodes CASSVRTSGTDTQYF.

The chain uses TRBV28 and TRBJ2-2; TRBD1 agrees at 7 bases. The junction had 7 bases not matched to a gene; V was cut back by 6 bases and J by 3 bases. Germline V gene lookup returns CDR1 MDHEN and CDR2 SYDVKM. The CDR3 is made up of 15 amino acids. CDR3 bases: TGTGCCAGCAGAATGGGACAGAGGGACACCGGGGAGCTGTTTTTT. This encodes CASRMGQRDTGELFF. Drawing the rest from reference TRBV28 and TRBJ2-2, the complete variable domain is DVKVTQSSRYLVKRTGEKVFLECVQDMDHENMFWYRQDPGLGLRLIYFSYDVKMKEKGDIPEGYSVSREKKERFSLILESASTNQTSMYLCASRMGQRDTGELFFGEGSRLTVL.